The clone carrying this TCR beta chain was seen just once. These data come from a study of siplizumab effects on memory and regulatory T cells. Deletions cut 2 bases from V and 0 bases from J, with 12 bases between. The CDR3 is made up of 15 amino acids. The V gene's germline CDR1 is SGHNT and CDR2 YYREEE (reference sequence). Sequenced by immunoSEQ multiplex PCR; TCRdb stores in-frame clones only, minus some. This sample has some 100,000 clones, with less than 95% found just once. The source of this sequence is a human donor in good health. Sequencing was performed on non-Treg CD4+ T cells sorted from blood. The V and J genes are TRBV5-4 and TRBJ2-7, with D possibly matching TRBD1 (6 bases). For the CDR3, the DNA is TGTGCCAGCAGCTTTCTGACAGGCCGCTCCTACGAGCAGTACTTC. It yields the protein CASSFLTGRSYEQYF.